Below are 29 T cell receptor beta chains sequenced from a single sample in a study of CD8 T cells in ankylosing spondylitis. Findings and caveats of the study: What appeared characteristic of ankylosing spondylitis blood was a TCR beta motif of about eight highly homologous variants.

TCRdb passed the 5' RACE reads through MiXCR, listing each CDR3 protein once. The table includes roughly 300,000 distinct CDR3 sequences, 6.5% to 10% detected once. These receptors are not linked to any known antigen. Specimen: blood, either unsorted or a sorted T cell fraction (not recorded which). Receptors were obtained from a male donor with ankylosing spondylitis.

This clonotype was seen many times. The chain uses TRBV29-1 and TRBJ1-1; TRBD1 aligns across 8 bases. Germline V gene data show CDR1 as SQVTM and CDR2 as ANQGSEA. Trimming removed 3 bases from V and 11 bases from J; junction bases left unmatched: 5. The CDR3 spans 11 residues. In DNA, the CDR3 is TGCAGCGTTGAGGGACAGGTTTCGGCTTTCTTT. Its protein product is CSVEGQVSAFF.

V is TRBV10-2 and J is TRBJ2-2; TRBD1 is a possible D gene (8 bases). There are 12 residues in the CDR3. The V end lost 7 bases, the J end lost 7 bases, and 10 bases lay between the germline ends. Germline CDR1 WSHSY, CDR2 SAAADI. Written as DNA, the CDR3 is TGCGCCAGCAACAGGGGGGGCGGGGAGCTGTTTTTT. Protein sequence: CASNRGGGELFF.

There are a few counts of this clonotype. This chain links TRBV24-1 with TRBJ2-5; D ambiguous. This CDR3 spans 13 amino acids. V was clipped by 3 bases and J by 4 bases, with 8 bases between them. Germline V gene data show CDR1 as KGHDR and CDR2 as SFDVKD. The CDR3 bases are TGTGCCACCAGTGATGGGGTGGGAGAGACCCAGTACTTC. Translating it yields CATSDGVGETQYF.

This clonotype was detected a few times. CDR3 residues: CASSDATSGDTGELFF. The CDR3 nucleotides are TGTGCCAGCAGTGACGCGACTAGCGGGGACACCGGGGAGCTGTTTTTT. The chain employs TRBV6-4 and TRBJ2-2; 11 bases align to TRBD2. This CDR3 has 16 residues. Looked up from germline, CDR1 is MRHNA and CDR2 is SNTAGT. The V and J ends lost 2 bases and 3 bases, in that order; junction bases with no gene match: 2.

This clonotype has more than one count but fewer than ten. The chain joins TRBV11-2 to TRBJ1-4; 9 bases align to TRBD1. V dropped 5 bases and J dropped 6; count of bases not matched to a gene: 10. Germline V gene sequence: CDR1 SGHAT, CDR2 FQNNGV. The length of the CDR3 is 16 residues. CDR3 sequence reads: CASSRSNRGPDEKLFF. CDR3 nucleotides: TGTGCCAGCAGCCGAAGCAACAGGGGGCCCGATGAAAAACTGTTTTTT.

This clonotype turned up a few times. Since a much larger clone is just one base distant, this may be a read error. The chain combines TRBV2 with TRBJ2-3, with 9 bases matching TRBD2. V was clipped by 4 bases and J by 3 bases; unmatched bases: 2. There are 14 residues in the CDR3. Germline V gene lookup returns CDR1 SNHLY and CDR2 FYNNEI. CDR3 DNA: TGTGCCAGCAGTGCGGGACTAGCAACAGATACGCAGTATTTT. This encodes CASSAGLATDTQYF.

Only a few counts were recorded for this clonotype. CDR3 in DNA: TGCGCCAGCAGCTTGGGGGCACAACAGGGTATGGGAACAGATACGCAGTATTTT. Protein product: CASSLGAQQGMGTDTQYF. The chain recombines TRBV5-1 with TRBJ2-3, with a possible D match to TRBD1 (6 bases). Looked up from germline, CDR1 is SGHRS and CDR2 is YFSETQ. There are 18 residues in the CDR3. The V end lost 0 bases, the J end lost 3 bases, and 20 bases lay between the germline ends.

This clonotype was observed a handful of times. The chain links TRBV12-3 or TRBV12-4 to TRBJ1-5; D uncertain. V was cut by 7 bases and J by 4 bases, with 14 bases left in between. There are 14 residues in the CDR3. CDR3 amino acids: CASTLREGNQPQHF. As DNA, the CDR3 is TGTGCCAGCACCCTCCGTGAGGGTAATCAGCCCCAGCATTTT.

This clonotype was detected only a few times. The chain is built from TRBV5-1 and TRBJ2-7; possible D gene TRBD1, 6 bases. The CDR3 runs 12 residues. Germline CDR1 reads SGHRS; CDR2 reads YFSETQ. The germline V and J ends were trimmed by 4 bases and 4 bases, with 9 bases remaining between them. CDR3 nucleotide sequence: TGCGCCAGCAGCAAGGACAGATACGAGCAGTACTTC. Its translation is CASSKDRYEQYF.

In its sample, this clonotype was seen a few times. The V and J genes are TRBV12-3 or TRBV12-4 and TRBJ2-1, with a possible D match to TRBD2 (5 bases). The germline V and J ends were trimmed by 5 bases and 12 bases, with 14 bases remaining between them. This CDR3 is 12 amino acids long. CDR3 region: CASSPPSTSQFF. The CDR3 nucleotides read TGTGCCAGCAGTCCTCCTAGCACGTCGCAGTTCTTC.

The chain is built from TRBV7-3 and TRBJ2-7; TRBD2 matches at 10 bases. The trim removed 4 bases at V and 2 bases at J, leaving 11 bases unmatched. The CDR3 has 17 amino acids. Germline-derived CDR1 and CDR2 are SGHTA and FQGTGA. The CDR3 loop is CASSSPVGSGRTYEQYF. DNA of the CDR3: TGTGCCAGCAGCTCCCCCGTGGGTAGCGGGAGGACCTACGAGCAGTACTTC.

The chain is built from TRBV9 and TRBJ2-1; 7 nucleotides line up with TRBD2. From germline, CDR1 is SGDLS and CDR2 YYNGEE. This CDR3 contains 15 residues. V trimming: 3 bases; J trimming: 3 bases; junction bases outside the gene matches: 6. The CDR3 loop reads CASSEMGGDYNEQFF. The CDR3 nucleotides are TGTGCCAGCAGCGAGATGGGAGGGGACTACAATGAGCAGTTCTTC.

The chain uses TRBV7-9 and TRBJ2-1; D may be TRBD2 (5 bases). Germline loops: CDR1 SEHNR, CDR2 FQNEAQ (reference sequence). The V and J ends lost 4 bases and 5 bases respectively, with 9 bases between them. The CDR3 is 13 amino acids. The CDR3 is CASSSFGDNEQFF. The CDR3 DNA sequence: TGTGCCAGCAGCTCCTTCGGGGACAATGAGCAGTTCTTC.

This clonotype was counted many times. This chain uses TRBV28 with TRBJ2-7; 14 bases are shared with TRBD2. CDR1 MDHEN and CDR2 SYDVKM come from the germline V gene. V lost 6 bases, J lost 3 bases, and 4 bases stayed unmatched. This CDR3 has 15 residues. The CDR3 bases are TGTGCCAGCAGCCCAGGGACTAGCGGGAGCTACGAGCAGTACTTC. Its protein product is CASSPGTSGSYEQYF. Together with reference TRBV28 and TRBJ2-7, the CDR3 gives the full variable domain: DVKVTQSSRYLVKRTGEKVFLECVQDMDHENMFWYRQDPGLGLRLIYFSYDVKMKEKGDIPEGYSVSREKKERFSLILESASTNQTSMYLCASSPGTSGSYEQYFGPGTRLTVT.

Here the CDR3 DNA reads TGCGCCAGCAGCCAAGAGTATGGACTAGCGGGAGACCCCCAAGAGACCCAGTACTTC. Translation: CASSQEYGLAGDPQETQYF. The J gene is TRBJ2-5, the V gene TRBV4-3; 13 nucleotides match TRBD2. Trimming cost V 0 bases and J 1 base; bases outside gene matches: 8. CDR1 and CDR2 (germline): LGHNA, YSLEER. This CDR3 has 19 residues.

This clonotype was found many times. The V call is TRBV20-1, the J call TRBJ2-4; D may be TRBD1 (5 bases). The CDR3 extends over 14 amino acids. Germline CDR1 and CDR2: DFQATT and SNEGSKA (reference sequence). Trimming cost V 3 bases and J 0 bases, with 9 bases left between them. The CDR3 nucleotides are TGCAGTGCTAGGACAGATCTAGCCAAAAACATTCAGTACTTC. Its protein is CSARTDLAKNIQYF.

This clonotype was detected only a few times. In DNA form, the CDR3 reads TGCGCCAGCAGCCAAGAGGTAGGGACAGGGAACTACAATGAGCAGTTCTTC. This translates into CASSQEVGTGNYNEQFF. The chain combines TRBV4-1 with TRBJ2-1, with 9 bases that match TRBD1. V trimming: 0 bases; J trimming: 3 bases; junction bases outside the gene matches: 6. The length of the CDR3 is 17 residues. CDR1 is MGHRA, CDR2 YSYEKL, per germline.

The rearrangement uses TRBV7-8 and TRBJ2-3, with D hard to call. The germline V gene encodes CDR1 SGHVS and CDR2 FQNEAQ. Trimming removed 7 bases from V and 1 base from J, with 12 bases in between. The CDR3 is 14 amino acids. CDR3 in amino acids: CASTSYEGTDTQYF. CDR3 sequence (DNA): TGTGCCAGCACCTCTTATGAGGGCACAGATACGCAGTATTTT.

The sample holds many counts of this clonotype. The CDR3 coding sequence is TGCAGCGTTGACCTCGACAGGGGGCATACTGAAGCTTTCTTT. Protein sequence: CSVDLDRGHTEAFF. The rearrangement uses TRBV29-1 and TRBJ1-1; 10 bases align to TRBD1. The germline gives CDR1 SQVTM, CDR2 ANQGSEA. CDR3 size: 14 residues. Germline trimming cut 3 bases from V and 5 bases from J; bases unmatched to any gene: 6.

V and J are TRBV9 and TRBJ2-5; the D is unclear. The CDR3 extends over 13 amino acids. CDR1 and CDR2 (germline): SGDLS, YYNGEE. The V end was cut by 2 bases, the J end by 9 bases, with 14 bases between. The CDR3 DNA sequence: TGTGCCAGCAGCGTTTTGACCTCAGGAGCCCAGTACTTC. The encoded protein is CASSVLTSGAQYF.

There are many counts of this clonotype. The chain employs TRBV6-2 or TRBV6-3 and TRBJ2-2, with D maybe TRBD2 (6 bases). CDR1 and CDR2 (germline): MNHEY, SVGEGT. This CDR3 has 14 residues. V was clipped by 6 bases and J by 6 bases, with 14 bases between them. CDR3 in DNA: TGTGCCAGCAGCACCGGGACTCATCCCGGGGAGCTGTTTTTT. This translates into CASSTGTHPGELFF.

This clonotype was recorded many times. The chain joins TRBV5-1 to TRBJ2-7; possibly TRBD2 for D (5 bases). Trimming took 1 base from V and 3 from J, leaving 8 bases between them. This CDR3 is 13 amino acids long. Germline loops: CDR1 SGHRS, CDR2 YFSETQ. The CDR3 bases are TGCGCCAGCAGCTTGTCGGGGAACTACGAGCAGTACTTC. It encodes CASSLSGNYEQYF.

This clonotype was seen more than once but under ten times. CDR3 region: CASSSDGSYGYTF. The CDR3 nucleotides read TGCGCCAGCAGCTCGGACGGATCCTATGGCTACACCTTC. This chain joins TRBV5-1 and TRBJ1-2; D is undetermined. The length of the CDR3 is 13 residues. Germline V CDR1 and CDR2: SGHRS, YFSETQ. V lost 3 bases to trimming and J lost 4 bases, with 10 bases between them.

The chain employs TRBV6-5 and TRBJ2-5, with 7 bases lining up with TRBD2. Germline CDR1 and CDR2: MNHEY and SVGAGI. Trimming removed 0 bases from V and 2 bases from J; junction bases left unmatched: 3. This CDR3 has 15 amino acids. The CDR3 nucleotides are TGTGCCAGCAGTTACTCGCCAGCGGGGCAAGAGACCCAGTACTTC. Amino acid sequence: CASSYSPAGQETQYF.

This clonotype turned up a few times. The chain recombines TRBV10-3 with TRBJ2-7; 8 positions agree with TRBD1. The germline V gene has CDR1 ENHRY and CDR2 SYGVKD. This CDR3 is 15 amino acids long. V dropped 1 base and J dropped 2; count of bases not matched to a gene: 4. CDR3: CAISELGQGPYEQYF. The CDR3 DNA follows: TGTGCCATCAGTGAGTTAGGACAGGGACCCTACGAGCAGTACTTC.

This clonotype was observed a few times. J is TRBJ2-2 and V is TRBV5-6; the D is unclear. Trimming stripped 2 bases from V and 7 bases from J, with 9 bases between. This CDR3 is 13 amino acids long. Germline V gene lookup returns CDR1 SGHDT and CDR2 YYEEEE. Here the CDR3 DNA reads TGTGCCAGCAGCTTTTTGTCCAGCGGGGAGCTGTTTTTT. Its protein is CASSFLSSGELFF.

This clonotype showed up many times. J is TRBJ2-1 and V is TRBV7-9; TRBD2 matches at 7 bases. The CDR3 totals 14 residues. Losses at the gene ends were 5 bases for V and 7 bases for J; bases not matched to a gene: 8. Germline CDR1 reads SEHNR; CDR2 reads FQNEAQ (reference sequence). This CDR3 reads CASSMRVAGNEQFF. CDR3 DNA: TGTGCCAGCAGCATGAGGGTAGCGGGTAATGAGCAGTTCTTC.

Only a few counts were recorded for this clonotype. This chain links TRBV12-3 or TRBV12-4 with TRBJ2-2, with a weak D call TRBD1 (5 bases). Trimming took off 3 bases at V and 6 bases at J, with 11 bases between the two ends. The CDR3 totals 14 residues. As DNA, the CDR3 is TGTGCCAGCAGTTTTTTTCTAGGGGCCGGGGAGCTGTTTTTT. It encodes CASSFFLGAGELFF.

In its sample, this clonotype was seen a few times. The rearrangement uses TRBV28 and TRBJ1-5; TRBD1 matches 7 bases. V shed 6 bases, J shed 6 bases, and the junction held 11 bases outside the gene matches. The germline CDR1 and CDR2 sequences are MDHEN and SYDVKM. The CDR3 length is 15 residues. The CDR3, as DNA: TGTGCCAGCAGGACAGACAGGGAGCTGGGTCAGCCCCAGCATTTT. Protein sequence: CASRTDRELGQPQHF.